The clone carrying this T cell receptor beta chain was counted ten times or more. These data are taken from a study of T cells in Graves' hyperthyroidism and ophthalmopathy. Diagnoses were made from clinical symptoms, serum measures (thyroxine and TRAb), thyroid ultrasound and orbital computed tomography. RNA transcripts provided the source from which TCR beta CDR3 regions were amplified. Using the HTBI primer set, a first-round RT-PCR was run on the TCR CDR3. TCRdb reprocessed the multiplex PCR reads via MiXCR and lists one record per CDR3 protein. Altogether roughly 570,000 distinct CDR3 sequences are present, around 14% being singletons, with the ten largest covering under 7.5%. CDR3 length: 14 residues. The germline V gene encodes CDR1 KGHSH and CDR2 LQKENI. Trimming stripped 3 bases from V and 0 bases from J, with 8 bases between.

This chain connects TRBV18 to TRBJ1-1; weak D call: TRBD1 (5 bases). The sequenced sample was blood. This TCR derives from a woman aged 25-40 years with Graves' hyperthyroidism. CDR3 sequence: CASSPEGVNTEAFF. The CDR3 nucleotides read TGTGCCAGCTCACCGGAAGGGGTGAACACTGAAGCTTTCTTT.